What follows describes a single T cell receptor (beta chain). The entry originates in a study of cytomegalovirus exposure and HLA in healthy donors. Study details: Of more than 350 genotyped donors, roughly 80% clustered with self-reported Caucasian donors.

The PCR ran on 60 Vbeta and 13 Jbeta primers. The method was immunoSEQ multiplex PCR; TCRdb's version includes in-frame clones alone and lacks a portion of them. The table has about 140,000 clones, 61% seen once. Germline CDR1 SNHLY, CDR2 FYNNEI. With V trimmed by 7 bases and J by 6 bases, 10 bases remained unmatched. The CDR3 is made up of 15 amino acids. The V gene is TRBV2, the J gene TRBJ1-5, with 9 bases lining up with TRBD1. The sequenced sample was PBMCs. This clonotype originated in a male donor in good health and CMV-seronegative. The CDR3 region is CASTTGTGSGQPQHF. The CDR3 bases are TGTGCCAGCACTACCGGGACAGGGTCGGGTCAGCCCCAGCATTTT.